This T cell receptor (beta chain) was sequenced for a study of low-dose radiotherapy and immunotherapy resistance in tumors. Trimming cost V 4 bases and J 10 bases; bases outside gene matches: 13. From germline, CDR1 is MDHEN and CDR2 SYDVKM. The CDR3 is 16 residues long. TRAV- and TRBV-specific primers primed first-strand cDNA, covering alpha and beta chains. TCRs underwent about 20 PCR cycles of amplification with a constant-region primer and V-primer adapter. TCRdb redid the calling of the reads with MiXCR, one entry per CDR3 protein. The data contain around 7,100 distinct CDR3 sequences, 53% of them seen just once; the ten biggest clones take up roughly 13%.

The origin of this receptor is a human donor with advanced metastatic prostate, ovarian, gallbladder or colorectal cancer (not recorded which). This table probably holds off-target reads from a library built for another chain. This sequence joins TRBV28 and TRBJ2-1; TRBD2 agrees at 10 bases. This CDR3 reads CASSYRGGTSVREQFF. The CDR3 nucleotides are TGTGCCAGCAGTTACCGGGGGGGGACTAGCGTACGGGAGCAGTTCTTC.